This TCR beta chain originates from a study of blood T cell repertoires in COVID-19 (dated by TCRdb to 2020 to 2022). Regarding the study in general: Collaborator samples came from the United States, Italy and Spain and covered acute and convalescent phases of COVID-19. A de-identified subject ID, COVID-19 status, age in years and sex were almost always included in the sample metadata. HLA class I and class II types, where available, came from metadata supplied by the sample provider rather than from assay-based typing. The prospective study material was composed of cDNA or gDNA derived from T cells, B-cell-depleted T cells, or PBMCs. A freely available public database, intended as a resource for researchers studying the immune response to SARS-CoV-2, is where the repertoires were released. The dataset comprised deeply sampled blood TCRbeta repertoires from subjects exposed to, actively infected with, or recovered from COVID-19. Samples came from the ongoing ImmuneRACE study (first 160 participants) plus 1,254 subjects from 6 global collaborators. Study-level results and caveats: Clinical and demographic metadata were provided uncurated, with the amount varying by source and participant.

Each collaborating institution followed its own protocols to collect whole blood in K2EDTA tubes. For TCRbeta analysis, collaborator samples were shipped as frozen whole blood, as isolated PBMCs, or as DNA extracted from either sample type. The immunoSEQ Assay, a bias-controlled multiplex PCR, was used to amplify TCRbeta CDR3 regions from genomic DNA. Per the source publication's procedure: The number of nucleated cells in each sample was estimated by amplification of reference gene primers within the assay. Sequence reads were collapsed and filtered to measure the absolute abundance of every unique TCRbeta CDR3 rearrangement. Productive Simpson clonality was computed per sample as the square root of Simpson's diversity index over productive rearrangements. Entries here come from immuneACCESS through TCRdb and include only in-frame sequences with V and J called. Some clones fail to appear in such tables; in the studies checked, an unresolved V gene covers under half of the shortfall, and the cause of the remainder is unknown. V, J and clone size derive from that table, while D and trimming were established from the DNA sequence. Present in this sample are over 600,000 clones, around 90% of which were seen just once. Of the sample, roughly 0.25% is held by the ten largest clones.

To note about this clone: This clone's antigen is unknown. Nothing much larger sits one base from this clone, and base qualities are not available.

V loses 2 bases, J loses 5 bases, and the germline ends lie 7 bases apart. The germline V gene sets CDR1 to MNHEY and CDR2 to SVGAGI. The CDR3 covers 13 residues, taking in both the cysteine and the phenylalanine. Just CDR3 DNA is preserved here, 39 bases in frame from base 1. The origin of this receptor is a woman younger than 35 with acute or convalescent COVID-19. Input material: peripheral blood. The rearranged chain carries TRBV6-5 and TRBJ1-5, with the D gene call left open. The CDR3 is CASSYGRDQPQHF. The nucleotides read TGTGCCAGCAGTTACGGTAGAGATCAGCCCCAGCATTTT.